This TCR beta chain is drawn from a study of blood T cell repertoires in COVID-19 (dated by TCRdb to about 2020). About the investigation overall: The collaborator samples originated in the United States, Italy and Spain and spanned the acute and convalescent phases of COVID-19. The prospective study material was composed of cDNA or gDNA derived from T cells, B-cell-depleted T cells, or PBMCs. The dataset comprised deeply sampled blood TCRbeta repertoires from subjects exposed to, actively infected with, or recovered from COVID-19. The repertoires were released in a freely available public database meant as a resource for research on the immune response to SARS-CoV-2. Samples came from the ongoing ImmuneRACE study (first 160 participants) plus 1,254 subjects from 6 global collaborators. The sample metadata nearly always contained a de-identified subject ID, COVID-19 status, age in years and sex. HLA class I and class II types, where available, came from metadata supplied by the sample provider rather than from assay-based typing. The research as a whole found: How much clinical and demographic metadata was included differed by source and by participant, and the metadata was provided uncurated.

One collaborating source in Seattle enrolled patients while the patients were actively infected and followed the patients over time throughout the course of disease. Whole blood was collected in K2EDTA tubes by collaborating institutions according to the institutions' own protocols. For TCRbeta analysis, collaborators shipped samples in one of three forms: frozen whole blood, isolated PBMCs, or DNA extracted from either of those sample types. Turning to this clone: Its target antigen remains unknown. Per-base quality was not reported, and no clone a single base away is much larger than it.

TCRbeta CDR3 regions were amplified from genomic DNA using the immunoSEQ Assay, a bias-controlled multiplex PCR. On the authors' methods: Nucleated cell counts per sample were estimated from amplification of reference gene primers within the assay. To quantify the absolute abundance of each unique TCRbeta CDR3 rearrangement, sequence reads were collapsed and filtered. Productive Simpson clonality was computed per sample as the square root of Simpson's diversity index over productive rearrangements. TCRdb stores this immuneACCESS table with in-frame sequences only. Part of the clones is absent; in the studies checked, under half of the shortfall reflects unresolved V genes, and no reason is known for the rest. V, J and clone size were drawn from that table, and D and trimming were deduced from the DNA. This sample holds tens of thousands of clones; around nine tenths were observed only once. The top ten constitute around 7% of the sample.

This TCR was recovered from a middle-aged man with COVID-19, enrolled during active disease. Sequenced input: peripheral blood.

The nucleotides read TGTGCCAGCAGCTCCCGGACTAGCGGGGGCTACAATGAGCAGTTCTTC. This sequence encodes CASSSRTSGGYNEQFF. The chain couples TRBV13 to TRBJ2-1; 13 bases in the junction line up with TRBD2. As encoded in the germline V gene (reference sequence), CDR1 is PRHDT while CDR2 is FYEKMQ. For this chain, trimming is 4 bases at the V end and 3 bases at the J end, and the number of junction bases without a gene match is 3. There are 16 amino acids in the CDR3, from cysteine to phenylalanine inclusive. Here the CDR3 DNA is all that survives: 48 bases in frame from base 1.